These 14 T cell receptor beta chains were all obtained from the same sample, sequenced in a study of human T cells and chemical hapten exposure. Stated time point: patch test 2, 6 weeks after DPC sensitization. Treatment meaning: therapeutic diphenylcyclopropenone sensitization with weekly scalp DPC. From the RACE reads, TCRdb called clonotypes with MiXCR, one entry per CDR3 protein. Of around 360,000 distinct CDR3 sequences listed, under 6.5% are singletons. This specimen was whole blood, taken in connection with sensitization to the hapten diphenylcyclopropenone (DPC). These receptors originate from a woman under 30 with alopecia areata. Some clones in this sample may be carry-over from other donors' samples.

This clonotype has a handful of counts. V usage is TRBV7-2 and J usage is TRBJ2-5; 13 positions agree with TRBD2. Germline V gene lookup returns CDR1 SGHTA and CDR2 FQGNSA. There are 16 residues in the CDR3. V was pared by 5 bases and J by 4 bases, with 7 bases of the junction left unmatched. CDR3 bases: TGTGCCAGCAGCCGCGTCGGGACTAGCGGGGTAGAGACCCAGTACTTC. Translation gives CASSRVGTSGVETQYF. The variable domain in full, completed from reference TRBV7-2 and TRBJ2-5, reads GAGVSQSPSNKVTEKGKDVELRCDPISGHTALYWYRQSLGQGLEFLIYFQGNSAPDKSGLPSDRFSAERTGGSVSTLTIQRTQQEDSAVYLCASSRVGTSGVETQYFGPGTRLLVL.

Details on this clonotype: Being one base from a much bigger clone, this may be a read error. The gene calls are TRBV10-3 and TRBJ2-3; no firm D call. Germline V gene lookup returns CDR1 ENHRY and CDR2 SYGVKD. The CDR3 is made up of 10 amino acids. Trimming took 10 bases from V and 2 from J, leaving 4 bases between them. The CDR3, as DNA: TGTGCCACCTACACAGATACGCAGTATTTT. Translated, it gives CATYTDTQYF.

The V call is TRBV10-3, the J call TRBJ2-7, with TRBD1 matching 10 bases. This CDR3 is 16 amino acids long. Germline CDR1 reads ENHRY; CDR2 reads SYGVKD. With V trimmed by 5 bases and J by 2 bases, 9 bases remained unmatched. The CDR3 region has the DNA TGTGCCATCAGTCAGACAGGGGGCGAGGGTACCTACGAGCAGTACTTC. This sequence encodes CAISQTGGEGTYEQYF.

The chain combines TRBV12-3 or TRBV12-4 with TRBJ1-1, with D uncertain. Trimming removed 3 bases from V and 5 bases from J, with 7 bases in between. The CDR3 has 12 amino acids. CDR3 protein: CASSFMRTEAFF. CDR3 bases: TGTGCCAGCAGTTTCATGAGAACTGAAGCTTTCTTT.

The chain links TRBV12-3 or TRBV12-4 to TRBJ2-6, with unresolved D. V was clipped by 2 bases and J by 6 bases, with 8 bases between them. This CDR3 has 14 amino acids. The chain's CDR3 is CASSLSVEANVLTF. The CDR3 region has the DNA TGTGCCAGCAGTTTATCTGTGGAGGCCAACGTCCTGACTTTC.

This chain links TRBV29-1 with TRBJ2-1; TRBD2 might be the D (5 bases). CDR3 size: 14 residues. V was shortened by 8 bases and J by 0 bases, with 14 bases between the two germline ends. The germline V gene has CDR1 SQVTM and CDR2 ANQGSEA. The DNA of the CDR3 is TGCAGCCGCACTCTAGCCAGCTCCTACAATGAGCAGTTCTTC. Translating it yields CSRTLASSYNEQFF.

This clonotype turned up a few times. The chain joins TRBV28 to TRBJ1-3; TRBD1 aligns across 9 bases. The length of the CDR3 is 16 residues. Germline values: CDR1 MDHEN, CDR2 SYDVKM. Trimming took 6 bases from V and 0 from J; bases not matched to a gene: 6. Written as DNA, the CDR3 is TGTGCCAGCAGATCTACAGGGGGCCCCTCTGGAAACACCATATATTTT. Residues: CASRSTGGPSGNTIYF.

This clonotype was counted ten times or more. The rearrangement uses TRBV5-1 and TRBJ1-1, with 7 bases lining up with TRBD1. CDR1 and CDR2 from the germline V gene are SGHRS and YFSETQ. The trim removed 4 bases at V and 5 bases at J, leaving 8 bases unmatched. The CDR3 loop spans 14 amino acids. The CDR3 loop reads CASSPDRANTEAFF. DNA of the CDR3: TGCGCCAGCAGCCCTGACAGGGCAAATACTGAAGCTTTCTTT.

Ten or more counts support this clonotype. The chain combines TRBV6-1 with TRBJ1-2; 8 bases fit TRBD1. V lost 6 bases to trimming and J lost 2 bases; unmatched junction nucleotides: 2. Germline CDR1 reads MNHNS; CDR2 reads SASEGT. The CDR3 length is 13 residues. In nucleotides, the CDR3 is TGTGCCAGCAGAGGGACAGGAAACTATGGCTACACCTTC. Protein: CASRGTGNYGYTF.

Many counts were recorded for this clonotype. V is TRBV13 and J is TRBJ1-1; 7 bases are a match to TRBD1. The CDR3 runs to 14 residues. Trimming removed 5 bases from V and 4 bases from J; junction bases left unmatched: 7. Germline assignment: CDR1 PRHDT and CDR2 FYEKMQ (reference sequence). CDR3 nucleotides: TGTGCCAGCAGCGCGCGTCAGGGGGGCACTGAAGCTTTCTTT. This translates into CASSARQGGTEAFF.

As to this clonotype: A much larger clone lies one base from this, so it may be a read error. The CDR3 nucleotides read TGCAGTGCTAGTCCGGGACGTCTAGGCAAAAACATTCAGTACTTC. Protein: CSASPGRLGKNIQYF. V and J are TRBV20-1 and TRBJ2-4; D could derive from TRBD1 or TRBD2 (5 bases each). Deletions cut 3 bases from V and 3 bases from J, with 15 bases between. The CDR3 is 15 residues long. CDR1 and CDR2 from the germline V gene are DFQATT and SNEGSKA (reference sequence).

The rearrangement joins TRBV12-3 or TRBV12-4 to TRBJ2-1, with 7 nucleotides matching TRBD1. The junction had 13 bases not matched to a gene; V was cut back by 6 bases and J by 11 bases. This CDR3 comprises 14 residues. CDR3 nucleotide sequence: TGTGCCAGCAGCGGCGACAGGGCGGTGCTGAAGCAGTTCTTC. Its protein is CASSGDRAVLKQFF.

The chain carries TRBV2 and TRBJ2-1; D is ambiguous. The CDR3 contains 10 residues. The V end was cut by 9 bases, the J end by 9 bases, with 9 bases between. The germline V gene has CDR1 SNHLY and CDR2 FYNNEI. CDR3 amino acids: CASELREQFF. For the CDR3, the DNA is TGTGCCAGTGAATTACGTGAGCAGTTCTTC.

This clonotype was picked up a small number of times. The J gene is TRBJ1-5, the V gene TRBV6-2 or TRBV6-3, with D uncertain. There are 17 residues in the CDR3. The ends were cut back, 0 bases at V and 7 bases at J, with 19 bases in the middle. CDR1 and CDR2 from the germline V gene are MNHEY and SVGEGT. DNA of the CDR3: TGTGCCAGCAGTTACTCGTGGGGAAATACCCTCGGACAGCCCCAGCATTTT. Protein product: CASSYSWGNTLGQPQHF.